The clone carrying this TCR beta chain was observed a single time. The antigen is not known. Sample time point: late sampling 161 to 241 days after vaccination in a few convalescent patients. This entry is derived from a study of vaccination and CD4 T cells after COVID-19. In the study overall: A few convalescent patients provided samples that were taken at day 14 and days 161 to 241 post-vaccination.

General study findings and limits: In convalescent patients, a median roughly 90% of reactive clones appeared only post-vaccination.

CDR3 length equals 13 residues. Trimming stripped 2 bases from V and 5 bases from J, with 9 bases between. The germline V gene has CDR1 MNHEY and CDR2 SVGAGI. TCRdb recomputed calls from the PCR reads with MiXCR, one row per CDR3 protein. The sample has 25,000 to 30,000 distinct CDR3 sequences, 50% seen once. The source of this sequence is a human donor who had recovered from COVID-19. This chain connects TRBV6-5 to TRBJ1-2, with D maybe TRBD1 (6 bases). The starting material was CD4+ T cells from blood, obtained about 7 months after SARS-CoV-2 vaccination. The CDR3 region has the DNA TGTGCCAGCAGTTACGCAGGGGTATATGGCTACACCTTC. It encodes CASSYAGVYGYTF.